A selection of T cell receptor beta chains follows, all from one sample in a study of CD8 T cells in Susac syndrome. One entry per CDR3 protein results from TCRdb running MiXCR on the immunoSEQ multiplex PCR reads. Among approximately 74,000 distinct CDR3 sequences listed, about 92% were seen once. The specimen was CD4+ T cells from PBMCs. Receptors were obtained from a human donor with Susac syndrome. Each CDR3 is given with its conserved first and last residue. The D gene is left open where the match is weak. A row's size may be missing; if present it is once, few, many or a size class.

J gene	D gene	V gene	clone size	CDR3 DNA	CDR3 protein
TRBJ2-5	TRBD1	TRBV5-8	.	TGTGCCAGCAGCTTGGGGGGCAGGGGGCCCAAAGAGACCCAGTACTTC	CASSLGGRGPKETQYF
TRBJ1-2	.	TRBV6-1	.	TGTGCCAGCGGCAAGGGGAGATATGGCTACACCTTC	CASGKGRYGYTF
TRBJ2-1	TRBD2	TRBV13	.	TGTGCCAGCAGCCTACGACTAGCGGGGAGTGAGCAGTTCTTC	CASSLRLAGSEQFF
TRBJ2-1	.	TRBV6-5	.	TGTGCCAGCAGTTACCTGGTTCGCACCTACAATGAGCAGTTCTTC	CASSYLVRTYNEQFF
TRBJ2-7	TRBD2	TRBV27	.	TGTGCCAGCAGTCAGACGAACTCGGGAGGGGGGTTGGGGGAGCAGTACTTC	CASSQTNSGGGLGEQYF
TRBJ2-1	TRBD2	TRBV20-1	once	TGCAGTGCTAGAGATCGGCTAGCGGGAGTCCTTGAGCAGTTCTTC	CSARDRLAGVLEQFF
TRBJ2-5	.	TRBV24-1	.	TGTGCCACCAGTGATTCGACAGGAGCGAGGGAGACCCAGTACTTC	CATSDSTGARETQYF
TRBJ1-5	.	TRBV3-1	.	TGTGCCAGCAGCCAAGGCCACTTCGTCGAGCCCCAGCATTTT	CASSQGHFVEPQHF
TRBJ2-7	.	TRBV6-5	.	TGTGCCAGCAGTTACTCTGGTGCTTCCTACGAGCAGTACTTC	CASSYSGASYEQYF
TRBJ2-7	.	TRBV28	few	TGTGCCAGCCATTCCAGCTACGAGCAGTACTTC	CASHSSYEQYF
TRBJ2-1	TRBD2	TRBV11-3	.	TGTGCCAGCAGCTTAGGACTAGCGAATAGTGAGCAGTTCTTC	CASSLGLANSEQFF
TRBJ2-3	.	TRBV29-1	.	TGCAGCGTTGAAGATCTTAGGGCTGTTGTCACAGATACGCAGTATTTT	CSVEDLRAVVTDTQYF
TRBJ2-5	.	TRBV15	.	TGTGCCACCAGCCTGAAGCTCGGGACGGCTGGCGAGACCCAGTACTTC	CATSLKLGTAGETQYF
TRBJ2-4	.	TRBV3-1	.	TGTGCCAGCAGCCAAGGACAGGGACTGACTTTAACCAAAAACATTCAGTACTTC	CASSQGQGLTLTKNIQYF
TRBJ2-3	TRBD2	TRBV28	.	TGTGCCAGCAGTTTCAGCCCTAGCGGGAGGGTCCAACCTAGCACAGATACGCAGTATTTT	CASSFSPSGRVQPSTDTQYF
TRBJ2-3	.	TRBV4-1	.	TGCGCCAGCAGCCCCCGACCCGGGACGACGCAGTATTTT	CASSPRPGTTQYF
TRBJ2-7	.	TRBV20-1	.	TGCAGTGCTAGAGCCACCACCTCTCCGTCGGGAGAGCAGTACTTC	CSARATTSPSGEQYF
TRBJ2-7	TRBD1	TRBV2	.	TGTGCCAGCAGTGCCCAGGGACAGGCCGCCTACGAGCAGTACTTC	CASSAQGQAAYEQYF
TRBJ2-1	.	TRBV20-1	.	TGCAGTGCTAGGGAGTCTTCCCGCGGCGGATCCTACAATGAGCAGTTCTTC	CSARESSRGGSYNEQFF
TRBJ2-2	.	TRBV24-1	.	TGTGCCACCAGTGCCCCTTGGGGGGCTAGCGGGAACACCGGGGAGCTGTTTTTT	CATSAPWGASGNTGELFF
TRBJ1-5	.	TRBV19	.	TGTGCCAGTACCCCGGGAGGGCTAGGGAGCAATCAGCCCCAGCATTTT	CASTPGGLGSNQPQHF
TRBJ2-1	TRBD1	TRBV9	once	TGTGCCAGCAGCGGACAGGGACCTCCTCGCTCCTACAATGAGCAGTTCTTC	CASSGQGPPRSYNEQFF
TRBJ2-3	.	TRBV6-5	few	TGTGCCAGCAGTTACTCGCGTGGGGTGAGCACAGATACGCAGTATTTT	CASSYSRGVSTDTQYF
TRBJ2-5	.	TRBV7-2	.	TGTGCCAGCAGCTTAGATTCCGATACGGGGACCCAGTACTTC	CASSLDSDTGTQYF
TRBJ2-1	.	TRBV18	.	TGTGCCAGCTCACCACCGCGCCGGACCGGTTACAATGAGCAGTTCTTC	CASSPPRRTGYNEQFF
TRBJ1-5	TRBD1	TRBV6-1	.	TGTGCCAGCAGCGACAGGGGGCTAGGTGGGAATCAGCCCCAGCATTTT	CASSDRGLGGNQPQHF
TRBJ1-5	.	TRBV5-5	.	TGTGCCAGCAGCTTGATCGGGGTACGACAGCCCCAGCATTTT	CASSLIGVRQPQHF
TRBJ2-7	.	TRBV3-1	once	TGTGCCAGCAGCCAAATCGACAGGAACGAGCAGTACTTC	CASSQIDRNEQYF
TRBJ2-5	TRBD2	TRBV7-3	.	TGTGCCAGCAGCTTAGGGCTAGCGGGGGAGACCCAGTACTTC	CASSLGLAGETQYF
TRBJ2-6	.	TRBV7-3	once	TGTGCCAGCAGCCTTACAGGGTACTTAGCCTCTGGGGCCAACGTCCTGACTTTC	CASSLTGYLASGANVLTF
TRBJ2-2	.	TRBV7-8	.	TGTGCCAGCAGCCTTAGAGGGATGGATTCCGCGAACACCGGGGAGCTGTTTTTT	CASSLRGMDSANTGELFF
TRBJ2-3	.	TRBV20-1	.	TGCAGTGCTAGAATCCCCAGCGGCACAGATACGCAGTATTTT	CSARIPSGTDTQYF
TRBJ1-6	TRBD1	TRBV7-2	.	TGTGCCAGCAGCACTGCGCCGTGGGGACAGGGTTTAGGTTCACCCCTCCACTTT	CASSTAPWGQGLGSPLHF
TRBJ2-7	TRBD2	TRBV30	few	TGTGCCGGTGAAAGCGGGAACTTTTACGAGCAGTACTTC	CAGESGNFYEQYF
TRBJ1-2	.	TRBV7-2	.	TGTGCCGGCAGCCCCGATGGGGTGAAGGGCTACACCTTC	CAGSPDGVKGYTF
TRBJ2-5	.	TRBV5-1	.	TGCGCCAGCAGCTTGGCCCCGTCGGGGGCCGATGCGACCCAGTACTTC	CASSLAPSGADATQYF
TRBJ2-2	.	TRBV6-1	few	TGTGCCAGCAGTGAAGGGGCGAACACCGGGGAGCTGTTTTTT	CASSEGANTGELFF
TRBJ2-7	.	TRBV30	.	TGTGCCTGGAGCGTGCAGGGCGCAATCCACGAGCAGTACTTC	CAWSVQGAIHEQYF